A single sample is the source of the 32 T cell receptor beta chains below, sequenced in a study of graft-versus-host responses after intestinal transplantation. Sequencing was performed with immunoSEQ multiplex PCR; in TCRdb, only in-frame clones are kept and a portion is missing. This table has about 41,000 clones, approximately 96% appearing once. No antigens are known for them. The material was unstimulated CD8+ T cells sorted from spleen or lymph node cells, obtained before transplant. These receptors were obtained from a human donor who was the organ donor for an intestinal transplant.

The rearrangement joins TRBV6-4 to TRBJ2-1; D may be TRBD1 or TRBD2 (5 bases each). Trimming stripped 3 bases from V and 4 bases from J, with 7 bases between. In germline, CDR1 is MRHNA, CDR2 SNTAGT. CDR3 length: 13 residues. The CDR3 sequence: CASSEWGYNEQFF. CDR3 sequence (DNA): TGTGCCAGCAGTGAGTGGGGGTACAATGAGCAGTTCTTC.

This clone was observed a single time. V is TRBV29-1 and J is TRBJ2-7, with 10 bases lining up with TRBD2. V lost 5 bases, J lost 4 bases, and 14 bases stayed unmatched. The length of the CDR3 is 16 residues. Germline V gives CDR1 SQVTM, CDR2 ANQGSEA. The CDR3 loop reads CSVRLAGSPRGYEQYF. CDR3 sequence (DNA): TGCAGCGTTAGACTAGCGGGTTCACCTAGGGGGTACGAGCAGTACTTC.

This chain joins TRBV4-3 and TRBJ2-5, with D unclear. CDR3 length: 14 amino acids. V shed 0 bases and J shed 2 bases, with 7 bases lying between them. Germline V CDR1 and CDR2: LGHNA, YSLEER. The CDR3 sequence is CASSQDRGQETQYF. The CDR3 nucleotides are TGCGCCAGCAGCCAAGATCGAGGTCAAGAGACCCAGTACTTC.

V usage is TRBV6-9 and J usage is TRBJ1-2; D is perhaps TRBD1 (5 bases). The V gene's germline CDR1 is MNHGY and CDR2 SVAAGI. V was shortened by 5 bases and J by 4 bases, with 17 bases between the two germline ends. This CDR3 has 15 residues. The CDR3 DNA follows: TGTGCCAGCAGTGAATGGATGGGGACGGGCTATGGCTACACCTTC. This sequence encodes CASSEWMGTGYGYTF.

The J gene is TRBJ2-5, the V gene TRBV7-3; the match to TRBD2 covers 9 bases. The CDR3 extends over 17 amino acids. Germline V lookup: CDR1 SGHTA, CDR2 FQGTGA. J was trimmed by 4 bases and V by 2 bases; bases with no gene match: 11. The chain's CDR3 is CASSLGVTAGGRETQYF. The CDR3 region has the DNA TGTGCCAGCAGCTTAGGCGTGACGGCGGGGGGGCGAGAGACCCAGTACTTC. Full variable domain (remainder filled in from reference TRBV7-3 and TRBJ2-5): GAGVSQTPSNKVTEKGKYVELRCDPISGHTALYWYRQSLGQGPEFLIYFQGTGAADDSGLPNDRFFAVRPEGSVSTLKIQRTERGDSAVYLCASSLGVTAGGRETQYFGPGTRLLVL.

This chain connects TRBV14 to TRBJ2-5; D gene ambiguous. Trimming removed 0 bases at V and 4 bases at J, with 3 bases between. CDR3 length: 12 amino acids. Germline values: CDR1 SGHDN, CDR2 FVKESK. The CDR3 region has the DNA TGTGCCAGCAGCCAAGATCTAGAGACCCAGTACTTC. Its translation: CASSQDLETQYF.

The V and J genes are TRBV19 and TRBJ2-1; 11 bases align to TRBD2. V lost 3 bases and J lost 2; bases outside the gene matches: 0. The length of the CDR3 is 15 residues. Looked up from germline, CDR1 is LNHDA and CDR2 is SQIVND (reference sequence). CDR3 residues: CASSISGGAYNEQFF. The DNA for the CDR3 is TGTGCCAGTAGTATTAGCGGGGGGGCCTACAATGAGCAGTTCTTC.

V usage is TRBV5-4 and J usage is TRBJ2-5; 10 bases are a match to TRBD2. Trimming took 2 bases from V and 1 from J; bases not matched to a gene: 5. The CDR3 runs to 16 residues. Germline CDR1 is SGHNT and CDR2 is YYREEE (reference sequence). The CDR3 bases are TGTGCCAGCAGCTTCCATAGCGGGGGGAGCCAAGAGACCCAGTACTTC. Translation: CASSFHSGGSQETQYF.

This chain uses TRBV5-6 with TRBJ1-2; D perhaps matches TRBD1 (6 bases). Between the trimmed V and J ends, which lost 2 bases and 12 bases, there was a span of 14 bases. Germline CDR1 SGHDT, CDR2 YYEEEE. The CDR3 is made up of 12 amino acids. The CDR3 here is CASSLPSTGDTF. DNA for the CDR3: TGTGCCAGCAGCTTACCCTCGACAGGAGACACCTTC.

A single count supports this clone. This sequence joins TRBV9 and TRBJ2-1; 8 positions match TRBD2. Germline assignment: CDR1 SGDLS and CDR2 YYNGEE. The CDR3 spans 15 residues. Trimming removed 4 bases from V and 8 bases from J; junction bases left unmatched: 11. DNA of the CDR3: TGTGCCAGCAGCCATGGGAGCGGGGGTAGATATGAGCAGTTCTTC. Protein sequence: CASSHGSGGRYEQFF.

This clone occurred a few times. CDR3 region: CASSMGERNTEAFF. DNA of the CDR3: TGCGCCAGCAGTATGGGGGAGAGAAACACTGAAGCTTTCTTT. The J gene is TRBJ1-1, the V gene TRBV5-1; tentative D call: TRBD1 (5 bases). Trimming cost V 5 bases and J 2 bases, with 13 bases left between them. Per the germline V gene, CDR1 is SGHRS and CDR2 is YFSETQ. The CDR3 runs 14 residues.

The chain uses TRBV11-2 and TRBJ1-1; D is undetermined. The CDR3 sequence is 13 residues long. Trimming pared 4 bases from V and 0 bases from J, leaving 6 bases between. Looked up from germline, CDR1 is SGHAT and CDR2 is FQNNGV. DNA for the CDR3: TGTGCCAGCAGCTACATTATGAACACTGAAGCTTTCTTT. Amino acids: CASSYIMNTEAFF.

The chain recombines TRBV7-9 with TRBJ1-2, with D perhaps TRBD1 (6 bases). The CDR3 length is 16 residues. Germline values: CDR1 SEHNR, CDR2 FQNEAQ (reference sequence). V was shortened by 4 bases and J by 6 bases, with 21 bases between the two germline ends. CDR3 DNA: TGTGCCAGCAGCTCCCTCGTTACTACAGGGCTGAATGGCTACACCTTC. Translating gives CASSSLVTTGLNGYTF.

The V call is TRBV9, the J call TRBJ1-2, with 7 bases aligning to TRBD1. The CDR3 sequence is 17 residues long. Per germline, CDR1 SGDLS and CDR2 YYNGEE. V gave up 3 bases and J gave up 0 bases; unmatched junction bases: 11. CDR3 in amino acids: CASSARTGPQANYGYTF. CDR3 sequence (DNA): TGTGCCAGCAGCGCGCGGACAGGTCCCCAGGCTAACTATGGCTACACCTTC.

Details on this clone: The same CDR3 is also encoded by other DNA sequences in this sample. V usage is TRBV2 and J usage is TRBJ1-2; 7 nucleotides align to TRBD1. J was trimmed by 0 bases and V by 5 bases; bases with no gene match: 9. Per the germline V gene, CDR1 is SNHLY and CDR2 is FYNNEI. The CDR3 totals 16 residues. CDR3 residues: CASSKLGTATNYGYTF. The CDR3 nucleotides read TGTGCCAGCAGTAAGCTAGGGACAGCCACTAACTATGGCTACACCTTC.

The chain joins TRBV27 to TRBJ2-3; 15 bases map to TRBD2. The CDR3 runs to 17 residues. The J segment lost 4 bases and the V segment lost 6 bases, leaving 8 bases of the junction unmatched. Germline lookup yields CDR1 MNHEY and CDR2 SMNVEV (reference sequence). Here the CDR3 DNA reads TGTGCCAGCAGCGGACTAGCGGGGGGGCTACCGGCAGATACGCAGTATTTT. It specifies CASSGLAGGLPADTQYF.

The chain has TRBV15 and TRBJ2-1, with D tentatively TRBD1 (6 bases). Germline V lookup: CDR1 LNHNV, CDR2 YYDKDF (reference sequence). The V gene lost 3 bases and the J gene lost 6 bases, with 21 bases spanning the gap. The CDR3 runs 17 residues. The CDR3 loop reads CATSSTRTFRTANEQFF. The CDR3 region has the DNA TGTGCCACCAGCAGTACCCGAACCTTCCGGACAGCCAATGAGCAGTTCTTC.

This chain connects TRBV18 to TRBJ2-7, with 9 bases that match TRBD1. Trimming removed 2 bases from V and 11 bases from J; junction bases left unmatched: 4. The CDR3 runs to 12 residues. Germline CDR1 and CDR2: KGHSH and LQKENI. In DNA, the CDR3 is TGTGCCAGCTCACCAAGAGGGACAGGGAAGTACTTC. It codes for CASSPRGTGKYF.

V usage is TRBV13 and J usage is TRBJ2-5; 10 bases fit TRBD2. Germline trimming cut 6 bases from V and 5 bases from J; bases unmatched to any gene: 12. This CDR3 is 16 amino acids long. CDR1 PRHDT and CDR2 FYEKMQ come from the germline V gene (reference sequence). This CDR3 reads CASSSGLAAGGETQYF. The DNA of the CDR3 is TGTGCCAGCAGTTCCGGACTAGCGGCCGGAGGGGAGACCCAGTACTTC. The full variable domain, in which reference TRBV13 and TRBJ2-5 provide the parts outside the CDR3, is AAGVIQSPRHLIKEKRETATLKCYPIPRHDTVYWYQQGPGQDPQFLISFYEKMQSDKGSIPDRFSAQQFSDYHSELNMSSLELGDSALYFCASSSGLAAGGETQYFGPGTRLLVL.

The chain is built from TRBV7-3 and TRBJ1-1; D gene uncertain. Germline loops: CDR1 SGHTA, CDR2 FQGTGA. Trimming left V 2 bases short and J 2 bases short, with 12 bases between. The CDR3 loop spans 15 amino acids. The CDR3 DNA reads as TGTGCCAGCAGCTTATTAGGACCCCCCAACACTGAAGCTTTCTTT. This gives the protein CASSLLGPPNTEAFF.

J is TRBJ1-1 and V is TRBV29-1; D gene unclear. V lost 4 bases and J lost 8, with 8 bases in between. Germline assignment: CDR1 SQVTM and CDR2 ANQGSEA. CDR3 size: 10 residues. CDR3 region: CSVGLPEAFF. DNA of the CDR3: TGCAGCGTTGGTCTCCCCGAAGCTTTCTTT.

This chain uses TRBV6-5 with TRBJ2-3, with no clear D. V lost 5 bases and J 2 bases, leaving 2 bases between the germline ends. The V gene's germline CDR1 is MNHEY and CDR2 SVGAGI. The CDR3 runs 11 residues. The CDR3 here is CASSTTDTQYF. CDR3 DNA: TGTGCCAGCAGTACCACAGATACGCAGTATTTT.

The CDR3 is CASSHTGNQPQHF. As DNA, the CDR3 is TGCGCCAGCAGCCATACAGGCAATCAGCCCCAGCATTTT. This chain uses TRBV4-1 with TRBJ1-5; D not certain. The germline V and J ends were trimmed by 3 bases and 2 bases, with 5 bases remaining between them. This CDR3 region has 13 residues. Per germline, CDR1 MGHRA and CDR2 YSYEKL.

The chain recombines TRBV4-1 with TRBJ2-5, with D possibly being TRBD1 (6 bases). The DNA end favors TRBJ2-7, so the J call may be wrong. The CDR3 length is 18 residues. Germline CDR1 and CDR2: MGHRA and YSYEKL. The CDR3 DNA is TGCGCCAGCAGCCAAGCGTTGCCTCCGGGACAATTCAACCACGAGCAGTACTTC. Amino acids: CASSQALPPGQFNHEQYF.

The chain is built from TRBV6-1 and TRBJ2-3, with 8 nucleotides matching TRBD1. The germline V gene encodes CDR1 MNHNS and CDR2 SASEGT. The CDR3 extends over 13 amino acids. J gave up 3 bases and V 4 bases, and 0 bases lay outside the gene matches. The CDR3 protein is CASSGTGTDTQYF. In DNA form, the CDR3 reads TGTGCCAGCAGTGGGACAGGGACAGATACGCAGTATTTT.

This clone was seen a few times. The CDR3 region is CASSLGGASEKLFF. CDR3 nucleotides: TGTGCCAGCAGCTTGGGGGGGGCCTCGGAAAAACTGTTTTTT. V usage is TRBV13 and J usage is TRBJ1-4, with a tentative D call TRBD1 (6 bases). The V gene lost 3 bases and the J gene lost 8 bases, with 13 bases spanning the gap. This CDR3 spans 14 amino acids. Germline V CDR1 and CDR2: PRHDT, FYEKMQ (reference sequence).

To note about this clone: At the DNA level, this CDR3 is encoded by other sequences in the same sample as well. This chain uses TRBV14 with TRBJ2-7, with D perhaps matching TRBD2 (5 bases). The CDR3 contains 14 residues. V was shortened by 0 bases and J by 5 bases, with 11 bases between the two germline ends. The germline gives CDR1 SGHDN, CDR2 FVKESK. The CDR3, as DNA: TGTGCCAGCAGCCAAGAGTCCGGGAACGACGAGCAGTACTTC. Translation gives CASSQESGNDEQYF.

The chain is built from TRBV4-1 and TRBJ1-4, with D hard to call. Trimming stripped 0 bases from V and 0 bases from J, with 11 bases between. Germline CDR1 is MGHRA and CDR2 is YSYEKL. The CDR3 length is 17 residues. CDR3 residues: CASSQDPQPATNEKLFF. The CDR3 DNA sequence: TGCGCCAGCAGCCAAGACCCCCAGCCTGCAACTAATGAAAAACTGTTTTTT.

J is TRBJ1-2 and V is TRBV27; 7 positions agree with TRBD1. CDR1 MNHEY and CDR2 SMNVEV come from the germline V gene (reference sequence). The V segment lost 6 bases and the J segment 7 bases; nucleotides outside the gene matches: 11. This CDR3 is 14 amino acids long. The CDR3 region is CASSPQGGYGGYTF. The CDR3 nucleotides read TGTGCCAGCAGCCCCCAGGGGGGGTATGGTGGCTACACCTTC.

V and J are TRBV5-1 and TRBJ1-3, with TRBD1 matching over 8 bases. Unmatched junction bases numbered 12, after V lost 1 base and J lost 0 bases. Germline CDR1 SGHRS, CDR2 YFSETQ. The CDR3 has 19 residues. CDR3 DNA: TGCGCCAGCAGCTTGTGGAGGGACAGGCAAAAGGGCTCTGGAAACACCATATATTTT. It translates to CASSLWRDRQKGSGNTIYF.

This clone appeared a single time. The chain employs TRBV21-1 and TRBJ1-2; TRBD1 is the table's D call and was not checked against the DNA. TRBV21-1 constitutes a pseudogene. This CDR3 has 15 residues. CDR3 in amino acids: CASSKGGPGIYGYTF. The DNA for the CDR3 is TGTGCCAGCAGCAAAGGGGGGCCGGGGATCTATGGCTACACCTTC.

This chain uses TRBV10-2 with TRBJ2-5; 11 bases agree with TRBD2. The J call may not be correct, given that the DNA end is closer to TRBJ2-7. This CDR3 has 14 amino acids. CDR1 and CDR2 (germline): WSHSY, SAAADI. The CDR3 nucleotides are TGCGCCAGCTCCATCAGACTAGCGGGGTACGAGCAGTACTTC. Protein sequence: CASSIRLAGYEQYF.